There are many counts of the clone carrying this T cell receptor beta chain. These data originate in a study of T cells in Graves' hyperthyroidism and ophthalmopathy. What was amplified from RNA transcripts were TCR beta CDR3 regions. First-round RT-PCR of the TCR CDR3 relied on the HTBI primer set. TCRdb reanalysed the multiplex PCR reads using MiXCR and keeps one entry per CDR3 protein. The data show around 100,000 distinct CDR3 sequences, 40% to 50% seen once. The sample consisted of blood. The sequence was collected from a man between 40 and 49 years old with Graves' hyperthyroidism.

CDR3 sequence reads: CASTDHRDRETGYTF. The CDR3, as DNA: TGTGCCAGCACCGACCACCGGGACAGAGAAACCGGCTACACCTTC. V is TRBV7-9 and J is TRBJ1-2; 7 bases match TRBD1. With 7 bases clipped from V and 8 bases from J, the junction kept 16 bases outside the gene matches. Germline V gene sequence: CDR1 SEHNR, CDR2 FQNEAQ (reference sequence). This CDR3 region has 15 residues.